The rows below give T cell receptor beta chains drawn from one sample of a study of blood T cell repertoires in COVID-19. The data were produced by immunoSEQ multiplex PCR, yet TCRdb's version contains in-frame clones alone and is incomplete. The sample records tens of thousands of clones, around 88% being singletons. The sequencing input was peripheral blood. These receptors were obtained from an elderly man with active or convalescent COVID-19. Both conserved end residues are part of each CDR3. D genes are given only for firm matches.

j_call v_call d_call cdr3_aa
TRBJ1-2 TRBV5-1 TRBD1 CASSLATGAYGYTF
TRBJ1-1 TRBV10-3 TRBD1 CAITPGQGEAFF
TRBJ1-1 TRBV5-4 NA CASSARVFNTEAFF
TRBJ2-5 TRBV19 TRBD2 CASSSRLAGEVETQYF
TRBJ1-2 TRBV29-1 TRBD1 CSVEPDREVTGYTF
TRBJ2-1 TRBV18 TRBD1 CASSPGTAKGEQFF
TRBJ1-3 TRBV29-1 TRBD1 CSGPGTGISGNTIYF
TRBJ1-2 TRBV5-1 TRBD1 CASSSGQAKNYGYTF
TRBJ1-1 TRBV5-5 NA CASSLLPGTEAFF
TRBJ2-3 TRBV3-1/TRBV3-2 NA CASRGRVGASDTQYF
TRBJ2-2 TRBV14 TRBD2 CASSPAGGRLDTGELFF
TRBJ2-1 TRBV20-1 NA CSATSSNEQFF
TRBJ1-2 TRBV4-1 NA CASSQEYGGGPFYGYTF
TRBJ1-1 TRBV30 NA CAWIPGNTEAFF
TRBJ1-4 TRBV5-1 TRBD1 CASSISTGANEKLFF
TRBJ1-4 TRBV28 TRBD1 CASSFTTGGGEKLFF
TRBJ1-1 TRBV12-3/TRBV12-4 NA CASSLRYTEAFF
TRBJ2-1 TRBV25-1 NA CASRGEDNEQFF
TRBJ1-2 TRBV5-4 NA CASSPIAANYGYTF
TRBJ1-5 TRBV2 NA CASSDSHSNQPQHF
TRBJ1-4 TRBV7-6 TRBD1 CASSPELTGNEKLFF
TRBJ2-1 TRBV7-2 TRBD2 CASSLYGLAANSYNEQFF
TRBJ2-5 TRBV19 NA CASSIQGVVETQYF
TRBJ2-4 TRBV19 NA CASRRRGSQNIQYF